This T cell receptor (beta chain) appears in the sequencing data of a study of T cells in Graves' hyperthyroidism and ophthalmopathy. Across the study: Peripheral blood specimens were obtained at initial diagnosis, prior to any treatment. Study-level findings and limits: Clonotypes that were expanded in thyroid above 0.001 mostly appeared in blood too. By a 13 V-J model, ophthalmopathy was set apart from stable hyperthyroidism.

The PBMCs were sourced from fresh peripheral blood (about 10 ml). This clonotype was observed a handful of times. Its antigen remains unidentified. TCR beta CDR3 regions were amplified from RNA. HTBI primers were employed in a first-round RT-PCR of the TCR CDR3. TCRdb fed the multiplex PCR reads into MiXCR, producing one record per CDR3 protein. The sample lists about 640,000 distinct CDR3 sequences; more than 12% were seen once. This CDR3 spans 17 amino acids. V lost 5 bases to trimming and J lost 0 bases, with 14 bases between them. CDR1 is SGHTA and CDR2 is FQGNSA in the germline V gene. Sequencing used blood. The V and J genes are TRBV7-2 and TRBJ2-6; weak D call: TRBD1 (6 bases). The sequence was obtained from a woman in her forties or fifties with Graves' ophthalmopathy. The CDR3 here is CASSTGTFSSGANVLTF. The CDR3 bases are TGTGCCAGCAGCACGGGGACATTTAGCTCTGGGGCCAACGTCCTGACTTTC.